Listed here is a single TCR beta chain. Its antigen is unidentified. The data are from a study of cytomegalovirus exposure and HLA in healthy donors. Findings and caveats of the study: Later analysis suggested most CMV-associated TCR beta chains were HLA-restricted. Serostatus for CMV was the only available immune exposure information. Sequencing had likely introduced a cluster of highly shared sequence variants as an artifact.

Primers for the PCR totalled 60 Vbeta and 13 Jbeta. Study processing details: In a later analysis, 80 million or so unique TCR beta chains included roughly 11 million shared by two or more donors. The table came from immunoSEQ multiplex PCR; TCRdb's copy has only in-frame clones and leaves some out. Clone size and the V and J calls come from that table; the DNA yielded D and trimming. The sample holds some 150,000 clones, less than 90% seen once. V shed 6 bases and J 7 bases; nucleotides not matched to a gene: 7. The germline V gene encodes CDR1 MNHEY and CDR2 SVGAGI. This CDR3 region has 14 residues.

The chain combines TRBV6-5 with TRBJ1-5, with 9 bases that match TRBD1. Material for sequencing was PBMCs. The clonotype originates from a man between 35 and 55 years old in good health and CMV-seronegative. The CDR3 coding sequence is TGTGCCAGCAGGGGACAGGGTCTGGAACAGCCCCAGCATTTT. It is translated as CASRGQGLEQPQHF.